The 13 T cell receptor beta chains below all came from one sample that was sequenced in a study of CD8+CD57+ T cells in acquired aplastic anemia. TCR beta VDJ and CDR3 profiles were obtained from a genomic DNA template. TCRdb independently ran MiXCR on the reads; one entry per CDR3 protein. The repertoire consists of roughly 250,000 distinct CDR3 sequences, with around 43% occurring once and the leading ten covering about 7.8%. An expansion of CD8+CD57+ cells by flow cytometry had been shown in patients chosen for sequencing. Material: sorted CD4+, CD8+, or CD8+CD57+ T cells (not recorded which) from PBMCs. The receptors here all came from a human donor with aplastic anemia.

The chain links TRBV29-1 to TRBJ2-3; 7 bases fit TRBD1. After removal of 8 bases from V and 0 bases from J, the junction contained 11 bases not matched to a gene. This CDR3 has 15 amino acids. From germline, CDR1 is SQVTM and CDR2 ANQGSEA. The CDR3 here is CSSSDRVSSTDTQYF. CDR3 DNA: TGCAGCTCCTCTGACAGGGTATCTAGCACAGATACGCAGTATTTT.

Concerning this clonotype: The CDR3 ends on some other residue instead of the conserved phenylalanine or tryptophan, so this is likely a read error. V is TRBV5-1 and J is TRBJ2-1; 8 bases are shared with TRBD1. With V trimmed by 4 bases and J by 8 bases, 11 bases remained unmatched. Germline V gene lookup returns CDR1 SGHRS and CDR2 YFSETQ. This CDR3 is 15 amino acids long. This CDR3 is CASSRGTGAEDEQFS. The CDR3 DNA reads as TGCGCCAGCAGCAGGGGGACAGGAGCCGAAGATGAGCAGTTCTCC.

This clonotype was seen only a few times. This chain connects TRBV20-1 to TRBJ2-7; D is ambiguous. Per germline, CDR1 DFQATT and CDR2 SNEGSKA (reference sequence). V was cut by 3 bases and J by 0 bases, with 12 bases left in between. This CDR3 region has 14 residues. CDR3 DNA sequence: TGCAGTGCTAGCATGGGCTTCAGCTCCTACGAGCAGTACTTC. Translated, it gives CSASMGFSSYEQYF.

A remark on this clonotype: The missing conserved phenylalanine or tryptophan at the end of this CDR3 makes a read error likely. The CDR3 is CAGSLEIAYEQYS. CDR3 sequence (DNA): TGTGCCGGCAGCTTAGAAATAGCCTACGAGCAGTACTCC. This rearrangement joins TRBV7-6 to TRBJ2-7; D is unclear. CDR1 and CDR2 from the germline V gene are SGHVS and FNYEAQ. CDR3 size: 13 residues.

The V and J genes are TRBV10-3 and TRBJ2-1; D not resolved. The CDR3 is 12 residues long. CDR1 and CDR2 from the germline V gene are ENHRY and SYGVKD. Trimming removed 3 bases from V and 9 bases from J, with 9 bases in between. DNA for the CDR3: TGTGCCATCAGTGACCTCCTTTCTGAGCAGTTCTTC. Translated, it gives CAISDLLSEQFF.

At least ten counts were recorded for this clonotype. The genes are TRBV19 and TRBJ1-6, with a possible D match to TRBD1 (5 bases). V lost 5 bases to trimming and J lost 9 bases, with 14 bases between them. The CDR3 is made up of 14 amino acids. In germline, CDR1 is LNHDA, CDR2 SQIVND (reference sequence). The CDR3 nucleotides are TGTGCCAGTAGTCCTCAGGGCGTAATTTCACCCCTCCACTTT. Its protein product is CASSPQGVISPLHF. Full variable domain (missing parts from reference TRBV19 and TRBJ1-6): DGGITQSPKYLFRKEGQNVTLSCEQNLNHDAMYWYRQDPGQGLRLIYYSQIVNDFQKGDIAEGYSVSREKKESFPLTVTSAQKNPTAFYLCASSPQGVISPLHFGNGTRLTVT.

This chain connects TRBV2 to TRBJ2-3, with no clear D. Germline assignment: CDR1 SNHLY and CDR2 FYNNEI. With 1 base removed from V and 4 bases from J, the gap between germline ends came to 6 bases. The CDR3 consists of 13 residues. The CDR3 loop reads CASSEEAADTQYF. DNA for the CDR3: TGTGCCAGCAGTGAAGAGGCGGCAGATACGCAGTATTTT. Complete variable domain (other parts from reference TRBV2 and TRBJ2-3): EPEVTQTPSHQVTQMGQEVILRCVPISNHLYFYWYRQILGQKVEFLVSFYNNEISEKSEIFDDQFSVERPDGSNFTLKIRSTKLEDSAMYFCASSEEAADTQYFGPGTRLTVL.

This clonotype was counted many times. The V gene is TRBV27, the J gene TRBJ2-7, with TRBD1 matching over 7 bases. V trimming: 8 bases; J trimming: 6 bases; junction bases outside the gene matches: 10. Per the germline V gene, CDR1 is MNHEY and CDR2 is SMNVEV (reference sequence). This CDR3 contains 13 residues. The CDR3 spells CASLPPTGREQYF. The CDR3 DNA sequence: TGTGCCAGCCTCCCTCCGACAGGGCGCGAGCAGTACTTC.

The J gene is TRBJ2-3, the V gene TRBV24-1; no reliable D call. The CDR3 has 10 amino acids. The V gene's germline CDR1 is KGHDR and CDR2 SFDVKD. Deletions cut 12 bases from V and 5 bases from J, with 8 bases between. The CDR3 region is CAGGLDTQYF. CDR3 nucleotides: TGTGCCGGCGGTTTAGATACGCAGTATTTT.

CDR3 loop: CASRAGWGNQPQHF. DNA for the CDR3: TGTGCCAGCAGGGCGGGCTGGGGAAATCAGCCCCAGCATTTT. The chain links TRBV27 to TRBJ1-5; D is uncertain. Germline V lookup: CDR1 MNHEY, CDR2 SMNVEV (reference sequence). This CDR3 is built from 14 residues. The germline V and J ends were trimmed by 6 bases and 4 bases, with 13 bases remaining between them.

V usage is TRBV7-2 and J usage is TRBJ2-5; D gene unclear. Looked up from germline, CDR1 is SGHTA and CDR2 is FQGNSA. This CDR3 contains 12 residues. V shed 7 bases and J shed 4 bases, with 10 bases lying between them. CDR3 loop: CASTEVGETQYF. CDR3 DNA sequence: TGTGCCAGCACCGAGGTCGGAGAGACCCAGTACTTC.

This clonotype came up many times. This chain links TRBV2 with TRBJ1-2; D unclear. This CDR3 region has 12 residues. CDR1 and CDR2 from the germline V gene are SNHLY and FYNNEI. The ends were cut back, 11 bases at V and 2 bases at J, with 12 bases in the middle. The CDR3 sequence: CAAVRLNYGYTF. Written as DNA, the CDR3 is TGTGCCGCCGTCAGGCTGAACTATGGCTACACCTTC.

This chain links TRBV9 with TRBJ1-4; the D is unclear. The germline V gene has CDR1 SGDLS and CDR2 YYNGEE. Trimming stripped 7 bases from V and 6 bases from J, with 16 bases between. The CDR3 length is 14 residues. The CDR3 DNA reads as TGTGCCAGCGGCCGGGGTGCGACTGATGAAAAACTGTTTTTT. Translating it yields CASGRGATDEKLFF. Looking up the rest from reference TRBV9 and TRBJ1-4 gives the full variable domain: DSGVTQTPKHLITATGQRVTLRCSPRSGDLSVYWYQQSLDQGLQFLIQYYNGEERAKGNILERFSAQQFPDLHSELNLSSLELGDSALYFCASGRGATDEKLFFGSGTQLSVL.